The 10 T cell receptor beta chains listed next were all sequenced from one sample in a study of shared clonotypes between healthy human individuals. Produced via immunoSEQ multiplex PCR; TCRdb's table is partial and in-frame only. This table holds about 2.1 million clones, 90% to 95% found once. CD8 cells classed as naive were CD45RO-negative and positively selected for CCR7, excluding terminally differentiated effector memory CD45RA+ cells. Input material: naive CD8+ T cells from PBMCs. The receptors shown here come from a man aged 18 to 29 in good health. Some clones in this sample may be carry-over from other donors' samples.

The V call is TRBV4-1, the J call TRBJ2-3; TRBD2 is a possible D gene (7 bases). Looked up from germline, CDR1 is MGHRA and CDR2 is YSYEKL. V lost 1 base, J lost 4 bases, and 12 bases lay in between. The CDR3 sequence is 15 residues long. In DNA, the CDR3 is TGCGCCAGCAGCCAAGGGACTAGGGGGGCAGATACGCAGTATTTT. It yields the protein CASSQGTRGADTQYF.

The CDR3 DNA is TGTGCCAGCAGTTCCCCCAGGGAGGCCAGAACCTCCTACGAGCAGTACTTC. Its protein is CASSSPREARTSYEQYF. The chain recombines TRBV28 with TRBJ2-7, with D tentatively TRBD2 (6 bases). Germline CDR1 and CDR2: MDHEN and SYDVKM. The CDR3 covers 17 residues. The V end lost 4 bases, the J end lost 0 bases, and 19 bases lay between the germline ends.

This clone was found once. The chain carries TRBV7-9 and TRBJ2-5; 10 nucleotides match TRBD2. The germline V gene has CDR1 SEHNR and CDR2 FQNEAQ (reference sequence). The trim removed 5 bases at V and 4 bases at J, leaving 7 bases unmatched. This CDR3 spans 15 amino acids. CDR3 coding DNA: TGTGCCAGCAGCAACAGCGGGAGGGGCCGAGAGACCCAGTACTTC. Residues: CASSNSGRGRETQYF.

This chain uses TRBV27 with TRBJ2-7; TRBD2 aligns across 7 bases. V trimming: 2 bases; J trimming: 2 bases; junction bases outside the gene matches: 6. This CDR3 has 15 residues. Germline values: CDR1 MNHEY, CDR2 SMNVEV (reference sequence). The CDR3: CASSLGAGVAYEQYF. In DNA, the CDR3 is TGTGCCAGCAGTTTAGGGGCGGGAGTAGCCTACGAGCAGTACTTC.

The chain is built from TRBV18 and TRBJ2-7; D assignment may be TRBD1 or TRBD2 (5 bases each). The CDR3 length is 14 residues. CDR1 is KGHSH, CDR2 LQKENI, per germline. Between the trimmed V and J ends, which lost 3 bases and 3 bases, there was a span of 12 bases. In nucleotides, the CDR3 is TGTGCCAGCTCACCGGGACGGGCGGACTACGAGCAGTACTTC. Amino acids: CASSPGRADYEQYF.

This clone was seen just once. V gene TRBV27 combines with J gene TRBJ2-7; D may be TRBD1 or TRBD2 (5 bases each). V was pared by 4 bases and J by 1 base, with 11 bases between. Germline lookup yields CDR1 MNHEY and CDR2 SMNVEV (reference sequence). The length of the CDR3 is 14 residues. CDR3 sequence: CASSYGTASYEQYF. The CDR3 nucleotides read TGTGCCAGCAGTTACGGGACGGCTTCCTACGAGCAGTACTTC.

The chain combines TRBV28 with TRBJ2-4; tentatively, D is TRBD1 (5 bases). Trimming cost V 6 bases and J 2 bases, with 17 bases left between them. The CDR3 contains 16 residues. CDR1 MDHEN and CDR2 SYDVKM come from the germline V gene. CDR3 region: CASSAHGQYSKNIQYF. The CDR3 region has the DNA TGTGCCAGCAGCGCTCACGGACAATACTCCAAAAACATTCAGTACTTC.

The genes are TRBV27 and TRBJ2-2; 14 nucleotides align to TRBD2. The CDR3 covers 18 residues. The germline gives CDR1 MNHEY, CDR2 SMNVEV (reference sequence). Trimming at V came to 3 bases and at J to 7 bases, leaving 10 bases not matched to a gene. The CDR3 DNA reads as TGTGCCAGCAGTTTCCCCAGACTAGCGGGAGGGCCGGGCGGGGAGCTGTTTTTT. This codes for CASSFPRLAGGPGGELFF.

The chain has TRBV11-2 and TRBJ1-1; the D gene is possibly TRBD1 (6 bases). CDR1 is SGHAT, CDR2 FQNNGV, per germline. CDR3 length: 14 amino acids. Trimming removed 1 base from V and 6 bases from J, with 12 bases in between. The CDR3 loop reads CASSLGGRGSEAFF. CDR3 nucleotide sequence: TGTGCCAGCAGCTTAGGCGGAAGGGGGTCTGAAGCTTTCTTT. Together with reference TRBV11-2 and TRBJ1-1, the CDR3 gives the full variable domain: EAGVAQSPRYKIIEKRQSVAFWCNPISGHATLYWYQQILGQGPKLLIQFQNNGVVDDSQLPKDRFSAERLKGVDSTLKIQPAKLEDSAVYLCASSLGGRGSEAFFGQGTRLTVV.

This clone appeared a single time. The gene calls are TRBV19 and TRBJ1-2; 9 nucleotides align to TRBD1. CDR3 size: 18 residues. The germline V gene encodes CDR1 LNHDA and CDR2 SQIVND (reference sequence). V shed 10 bases and J 3 bases; nucleotides not matched to a gene: 21. The CDR3 coding sequence is TGTGCCACCTCGCAGAACAGGGGGCATCCCTCAGTGGACTATGGCTACACCTTC. Protein product: CATSQNRGHPSVDYGYTF.